This is a list of T cell receptor beta chains from one sample in a study of beta chain features in type 1 diabetes. Libraries were prepared by immunoSEQ multiplex PCR; TCRdb keeps only in-frame clonotypes and omits some of them. Among about 250,000 clones, around an eighth were seen once, and the ten largest hold approximately 0.024%. Material for sequencing was naive CD4+ T cells from blood. These receptors all stem from a woman aged 35 to 49 in good health. Both conserved end residues are trimmed from each CDR3.

TRBJ2-3,12,TRBV5-1,ASSSGQGTDTQY
TRBJ2-1,14,TRBV6-5,ASSYVGTGGYNEQF
TRBJ1-1,12,TRBV19,ASKRDNYNTEAF
TRBJ2-3,14,TRBV4-3,ASSQDLAGPKDTQY
TRBJ2-2,13,TRBV11-2,ASSSVRGSTGELF
TRBJ1-2,13,TRBV5-1,ASSLGTGSSYGYT
TRBJ2-7,11,TRBV7-2,ASSLRGTYEQY
TRBJ2-5,13,TRBV9,ASSVWTGGQETQY
TRBJ1-1,13,TRBV18,ASSENRGLDTEAF
TRBJ2-3,13,TRBV9,ASSVRQGPTDTQY
TRBJ2-3,13,TRBV6-5,ASSLRDSRTDTQY
TRBJ1-5,12,TRBV5-6,ASSFFRENQPQH
TRBJ2-2,17,TRBV19,ASSTRDRPTGAYTGELF
TRBJ1-2,14,TRBV10-3,AISESPGQGIYGYT
TRBJ2-5,11,TRBV7-7,ASSPDRQETQY
TRBJ2-1,15,TRBV4-3,ASSPTGSGVGRNEQF
TRBJ2-7,11,TRBV4-1,ASSQDPSREQY
TRBJ2-7,14,TRBV7-2,ASSRSQMAGLYEQY
TRBJ2-2,14,TRBV6-6,ASNLAGGANTGELF
TRBJ2-2,13,TRBV5-4,ASSLAGGLTGELF
TRBJ2-7,13,TRBV11-2,ASSKLRGNSYEQY
TRBJ1-1,10,TRBV19,AVGQASTEAF
TRBJ1-5,12,TRBV7-9,ASSLAGGNQPQH